The 28 T cell receptor beta chains listed next were all sequenced from one sample in a study of T cell repertoires in cytomegalovirus infection. TCRdb used MiXCR to reprocess the reads, holding one entry per CDR3 protein. The profile shows around 280,000 distinct CDR3 sequences, roughly 13% of them singletons. Sequences were obtained from PBMCs. The receptors come from a human donor in good health (CMV status not recorded). Some clones in this sample may be carry-over from other donors' samples.

This chain links TRBV7-2 with TRBJ2-2, with 9 bases lining up with TRBD2. The ends lost 1 base at V and 5 bases at J; junction bases unmatched: 8. The CDR3 runs to 17 residues. Per germline, CDR1 SGHTA and CDR2 FQGNSA. The DNA of the CDR3 is TGTGCCAGCAGCTTAGAGGGTACGACTAGCGGAACCGGGGAGCTGTTTTTT. Protein: CASSLEGTTSGTGELFF. The full variable domain, with the rest looked up from reference TRBV7-2 and TRBJ2-2, is GAGVSQSPSNKVTEKGKDVELRCDPISGHTALYWYRQSLGQGLEFLIYFQGNSAPDKSGLPSDRFSAERTGGSVSTLTIQRTQQEDSAVYLCASSLEGTTSGTGELFFGEGSRLTVL.

This clonotype was counted at least ten times. The V and J genes are TRBV6-6 and TRBJ1-1; D call uncertain. Between the trimmed V and J ends, which lost 8 bases and 4 bases, there was a span of 14 bases. This CDR3 spans 13 amino acids. Germline lookup yields CDR1 MNHNY and CDR2 SVGAGI (reference sequence). The CDR3 region has the DNA TGTGCCAGCTTTGGACCGGGAGTCACTGAAGCTTTCTTT. This codes for CASFGPGVTEAFF.

CDR3: CATSRDRGGAGANVLTF. The CDR3 DNA is TGTGCCACCAGCAGGGACAGGGGAGGAGCTGGGGCCAACGTCCTGACTTTC. The rearrangement links TRBV15 to TRBJ2-6; 9 nucleotides match TRBD1. The CDR3 is 17 residues long. The trim removed 3 bases at V and 2 bases at J, leaving 5 bases unmatched. Germline loops: CDR1 LNHNV, CDR2 YYDKDF (reference sequence).

This chain joins TRBV18 and TRBJ1-5; D remains unclear. Germline-derived CDR1 and CDR2 are KGHSH and LQKENI. Trimming stripped 3 bases from V and 1 base from J, with 16 bases between. CDR3 length: 17 residues. The chain's CDR3 is CASSPSRGLLSNQPQHF. DNA of the CDR3: TGTGCCAGCTCACCCTCGAGAGGCCTCCTGAGCAATCAGCCCCAGCATTTT.

The table lists this clonotype with a few counts. The genes are TRBV7-3 and TRBJ2-1; TRBD1 is a possible D gene (6 bases). Trimming took off 2 bases at V and 2 bases at J, with 10 bases between the two ends. The germline V gene has CDR1 SGHTA and CDR2 FQGTGA. The CDR3 length is 15 residues. The chain's CDR3 is CASSLQGMAYNEQFF. The DNA of the CDR3 is TGTGCCAGCAGCTTACAGGGGATGGCCTACAATGAGCAGTTCTTC.

This clonotype was observed at least ten times. This chain uses TRBV7-3 with TRBJ1-1; no clear D gene. The CDR3 has 14 residues. V was shortened by 5 bases and J by 2 bases, with 12 bases between the two germline ends. Per germline, CDR1 SGHTA and CDR2 FQGTGA. The CDR3 sequence is CASSREGLNTEAFF. DNA for the CDR3: TGTGCCAGCAGCCGGGAAGGCTTAAACACTGAAGCTTTCTTT.

The chain couples TRBV6-4 to TRBJ2-1; D call uncertain. CDR3 length equals 14 residues. V lost 0 bases and J 9 bases, leaving 12 bases between the germline ends. CDR1 and CDR2 from the germline V gene are MRHNA and SNTAGT. This CDR3 reads CASSDSSLATEQFF. The DNA for the CDR3 is TGTGCCAGCAGTGACTCGAGTCTGGCAACTGAGCAGTTCTTC.

The rearrangement uses TRBV29-1 and TRBJ1-1, with unresolved D. CDR1 and CDR2 (germline): SQVTM, ANQGSEA. The CDR3 sequence is 11 residues long. CDR3 amino acids: CSLGKNTEAFF. DNA for the CDR3: TGCAGTCTAGGGAAGAACACTGAAGCTTTCTTT.

The rearrangement links TRBV20-1 to TRBJ2-1, with 9 bases that match TRBD2. J was trimmed by 0 bases and V by 0 bases; bases with no gene match: 6. The CDR3 has 17 amino acids. Germline CDR1 DFQATT, CDR2 SNEGSKA (reference sequence). The CDR3 DNA is TGCAGTGCTAGAGACGATACTAGCGGGTCCTCCTACAATGAGCAGTTCTTC. Translation: CSARDDTSGSSYNEQFF.

This clonotype was found many times. The chain recombines TRBV7-8 with TRBJ2-1; the D gene is possibly TRBD1 (6 bases). This CDR3 is built from 15 residues. V was shortened by 0 bases and J by 7 bases, with 13 bases between the two germline ends. Germline-derived CDR1 and CDR2 are SGHVS and FQNEAQ. The CDR3: CASSLAGSTGNEQFF. The DNA of the CDR3 is TGTGCCAGCAGCTTAGCCGGTTCCACAGGGAATGAGCAGTTCTTC.

The V call is TRBV18, the J call TRBJ1-1; maybe TRBD1 (5 bases). This CDR3 contains 16 residues. Deletions cut 1 base from V and 1 base from J, with 13 bases between. Germline CDR1 KGHSH, CDR2 LQKENI. This chain's CDR3 is CASSPLRGGTNTEAFF. The CDR3, as DNA: TGTGCCAGCTCACCACTGAGGGGAGGGACGAACACTGAAGCTTTCTTT.

Comments on this clonotype: An end of the junction does not agree with germline; a read error may underlie this. The chain is built from TRBV5-1 and TRBJ2-5; TRBD1 matches 7 bases. CDR3 length: 14 residues. Germline V gene lookup returns CDR1 SGHRS and CDR2 YFSETQ. This chain's CDR3 is CACSLAWTGETQYF. The CDR3 DNA is TGCGCCTGCAGCTTGGCATGGACAGGAGAGACCCAGTACTTC.

This chain links TRBV5-5 with TRBJ1-2, with 9 positions matching TRBD1. CDR3 size: 16 residues. Trimming removed 0 bases from V and 2 bases from J; junction bases left unmatched: 5. Looked up from germline, CDR1 is SGHKS and CDR2 is YYEKEE (reference sequence). The CDR3 bases are TGTGCCAGCAGCTTGGGAGGCGGACAGGGGAACTATGGCTACACCTTC. Protein product: CASSLGGGQGNYGYTF.

In its sample, this clonotype was seen many times. This chain links TRBV7-6 with TRBJ2-1; 8 bases are a match to TRBD2. Germline V gene lookup returns CDR1 SGHVS and CDR2 FNYEAQ. CDR3 length equals 14 residues. J was trimmed by 4 bases and V by 8 bases; bases with no gene match: 7. DNA for the CDR3: TGTGCCAGCGGACCGGGAGGGCCTTACAATGAGCAGTTCTTC. This sequence encodes CASGPGGPYNEQFF.

This clonotype was observed a handful of times. This sequence joins TRBV11-3 and TRBJ2-1; D is unresolved. The CDR3 is 13 amino acids. The germline V gene has CDR1 SGHNT and CDR2 YENEEA. V was trimmed by 3 bases and J by 9 bases, leaving 12 bases between them. The CDR3 DNA reads as TGTGCCAGCAGCTTTATCGGGTTTGGTGAGCAGTTCTTC. Protein: CASSFIGFGEQFF.

This chain connects TRBV4-1 to TRBJ2-2, with 7 bases aligning to TRBD2. The germline V gene has CDR1 MGHRA and CDR2 YSYEKL. The CDR3 sequence is 16 residues long. V was clipped by 2 bases and J by 1 base; unmatched bases: 4. For the CDR3, the DNA is TGCGCCAGCAGCCAAAGAGTAGCGGGGAACACCGGGGAGCTGTTTTTT. This codes for CASSQRVAGNTGELFF.

This sequence joins TRBV6-5 and TRBJ2-3, with 8 bases lining up with TRBD1. In germline, CDR1 is MNHEY, CDR2 SVGAGI. Trimming cost V 6 bases and J 9 bases; bases outside gene matches: 8. The CDR3 sequence is 13 residues long. CDR3 loop: CASSRGQVETQYF. Here the CDR3 DNA reads TGTGCCAGCAGCCGGGGACAGGTTGAAACGCAGTATTTT.

V usage is TRBV20-1 and J usage is TRBJ2-4; no clear D gene. Germline CDR1 DFQATT, CDR2 SNEGSKA (reference sequence). The CDR3 has 13 amino acids. Trimming removed 0 bases at V and 1 base at J, with 4 bases between. The CDR3 nucleotides are TGCAGTGCTAGAGATATGGCCAAAAACATTCAGTACTTC. Amino acids: CSARDMAKNIQYF.

This clonotype showed up many times. This chain connects TRBV2 to TRBJ2-3; unclear D gene. Trimming cost V 4 bases and J 2 bases, with 7 bases left between them. Germline CDR1 is SNHLY and CDR2 is FYNNEI. The CDR3 is 13 amino acids. DNA of the CDR3: TGTGCCAGCAGTGGCAGGCTCACAGATACGCAGTATTTT. It encodes CASSGRLTDTQYF.

There are a few counts of this clonotype. The chain employs TRBV2 and TRBJ2-7, with D perhaps TRBD2 (6 bases). Per germline, CDR1 SNHLY and CDR2 FYNNEI. The V and J ends lost 6 bases and 2 bases respectively, with 17 bases between them. The CDR3 contains 15 residues. As DNA, the CDR3 is TGTGCCAGCAGCCTAGAGGGGACTTTCACCTACGAGCAGTACTTC. Encoded protein: CASSLEGTFTYEQYF. The whole variable domain, remainder taken from reference TRBV2 and TRBJ2-7, is EPEVTQTPSHQVTQMGQEVILRCVPISNHLYFYWYRQILGQKVEFLVSFYNNEISEKSEIFDDQFSVERPDGSNFTLKIRSTKLEDSAMYFCASSLEGTFTYEQYFGPGTRLTVT.

The chain recombines TRBV2 with TRBJ2-2, with 11 bases fitting TRBD1. With V trimmed by 4 bases and J by 4 bases, 5 bases remained unmatched. The length of the CDR3 is 16 residues. Germline assignment: CDR1 SNHLY and CDR2 FYNNEI. The CDR3 is CASSGGQGAGTGELFF. CDR3 sequence (DNA): TGTGCCAGCAGTGGAGGACAGGGGGCGGGCACCGGGGAGCTGTTTTTT.

This clonotype was seen a few times. The chain combines TRBV7-2 with TRBJ2-3; D might be TRBD1 (5 bases). The germline V gene encodes CDR1 SGHTA and CDR2 FQGNSA. The CDR3 sequence is 17 residues long. V was trimmed by 4 bases and J by 2 bases, leaving 19 bases between them. The CDR3 coding sequence is TGTGCCAGCAGCTCCCCCCAGGGCGGCTTAACCACAGATACGCAGTATTTT. Amino acid sequence: CASSSPQGGLTTDTQYF.

This clonotype was seen more than once but under ten times. The chain recombines TRBV2 with TRBJ1-1, with a tentative D call TRBD1 (6 bases). The V end was cut by 4 bases, the J end by 5 bases, with 14 bases between. The germline CDR1 and CDR2 sequences are SNHLY and FYNNEI. CDR3 length equals 14 residues. The CDR3 DNA reads as TGTGCCAGCAGTGGAGAGGGGGTTGGGACTGAAGCTTTCTTT. Protein sequence: CASSGEGVGTEAFF.

The genes are TRBV6-4 and TRBJ2-1, with D perhaps matching TRBD2 (5 bases). The CDR3 sequence is 16 residues long. Germline V gene sequence: CDR1 MRHNA, CDR2 SNTAGT. V lost 6 bases to trimming and J lost 0 bases, with 15 bases between them. Here the CDR3 DNA reads TGTGCCAGCAGCGTAAGTACGGCGGGCTCCTACAATGAGCAGTTCTTC. It is translated as CASSVSTAGSYNEQFF.

Many counts were recorded for this clonotype. The chain has TRBV7-2 and TRBJ2-7; 7 nucleotides line up with TRBD1. Germline CDR1 SGHTA, CDR2 FQGNSA. The CDR3 runs 14 residues. The V segment lost 1 base and the J segment 6 bases; nucleotides outside the gene matches: 6. CDR3 residues: CASSLVQGVSEQYF. DNA for the CDR3: TGTGCCAGCAGCTTAGTCCAGGGGGTGTCCGAGCAGTACTTC.

As to this clonotype: Germline is not matched at one junction end, which may reflect a read error. The rearrangement uses TRBV4-1 and TRBJ2-1; 9 bases are shared with TRBD2. Germline-derived CDR1 and CDR2 are MGHRA and YSYEKL. This CDR3 contains 16 residues. Written as DNA, the CDR3 is TGTGTCAGCAGCCTAGTAGCGGGAGCAAATTACAATGAGCAGTTCTTC. It encodes CVSSLVAGANYNEQFF.

This clonotype was counted a few times. For the CDR3, the DNA is TGTGCCACCAGCAGAGATCCTATGGCGGGGAACTTGAACACTGAAGCTTTCTTT. Translated, it gives CATSRDPMAGNLNTEAFF. This chain joins TRBV15 and TRBJ1-1; no clear D. The CDR3 has 18 residues. Germline V lookup: CDR1 LNHNV, CDR2 YYDKDF (reference sequence). V was cut by 0 bases and J by 0 bases, with 17 bases left in between.

This clonotype was observed at least ten times. V gene TRBV19 combines with J gene TRBJ2-7; the D is unclear. This CDR3 contains 15 residues. V was pared by 0 bases and J by 0 bases, with 9 bases between. Germline V gene lookup returns CDR1 LNHDA and CDR2 SQIVND (reference sequence). CDR3 DNA sequence: TGTGCCAGTAGTATAGATCGCGGCGGCTCCTACGAGCAGTACTTC. Translated, it gives CASSIDRGGSYEQYF.